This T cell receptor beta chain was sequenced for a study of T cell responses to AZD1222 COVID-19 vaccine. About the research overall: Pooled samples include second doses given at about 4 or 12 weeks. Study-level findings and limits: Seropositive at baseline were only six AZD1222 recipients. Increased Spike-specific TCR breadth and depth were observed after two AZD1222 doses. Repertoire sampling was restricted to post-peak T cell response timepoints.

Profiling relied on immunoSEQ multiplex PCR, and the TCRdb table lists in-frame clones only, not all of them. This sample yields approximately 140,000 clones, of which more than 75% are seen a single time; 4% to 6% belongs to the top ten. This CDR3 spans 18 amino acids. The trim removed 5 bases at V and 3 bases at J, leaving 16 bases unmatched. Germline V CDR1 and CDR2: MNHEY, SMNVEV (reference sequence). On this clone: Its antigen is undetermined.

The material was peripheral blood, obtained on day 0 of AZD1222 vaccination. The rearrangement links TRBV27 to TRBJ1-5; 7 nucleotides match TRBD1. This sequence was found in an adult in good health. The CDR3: CASSASGGRGSVNQPQHF. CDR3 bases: TGTGCCAGCAGTGCTTCAGGGGGGCGGGGGAGTGTCAATCAGCCCCAGCATTTT.